This TCR beta chain was recovered during a study of shared clonotypes between healthy human individuals (TCRdb year 2020). Regarding the complete study: A couple of women and three men aged 18 to 49 years were included in the cohort. Per donor, three plates each were used for CD4 naive and CD4 memory, two for CD8 naive, and one for CD8 memory. To estimate repertoire size and how much clonotypes are shared between individuals, the study performed deep sequencing of blood TCR repertoires from five healthy adults. To increase sequencing depth and limit assay-specific biases, TCR repertoire library preparation and sequencing were carried out by different laboratories using diverse techniques. Per donor, leukapheresis produced somewhere between about 0.9 and 9.5 billion PBMCs. The study at large found these results: The genetic and exposure-history diversity represented was limited by the small number of donors. Based on pairwise subsampling, the degree of clonotype sharing among donors was expected to be affected by sequencing depth. Sampling was restricted to blood, and TCR repertoires in tissue are likely to differ from TCR repertoires in blood. Higher generation probabilities were observed for clonotypes shared by all four sorted-subset donors than for non-shared clonotypes. About 5% of naive CD4, 3.5% of naive CD8, around 2.3% of memory CD4, and around 0.42% of memory CD8 clonotypes were shared across several donors. Estimated clonotype richness was generally larger for naive than for memory subsets. Incomplete sequencing was indicated by rarefaction of sorted-subset datasets, despite the large sequencing depth.

The CDR1 and CDR2 encoded by the germline V gene are SGHDT and YYEEEE. The germline V end is reduced by 1 base and the J end by 2 bases; junction bases left unmatched: 3. Reading from cysteine to phenylalanine, the CDR3 counts 14 amino acids. Only the CDR3 DNA stays, 42 bases, in frame from base 1. The donors were healthy, HIV-negative adults who had no recently reported acute infections or vaccinations. Every donor was a Caucasian adult residing in Nashville, Tennessee, USA. CD4+ T cells were enriched by magnetic negative selection; naive cells were then positively selected on CD45RA, and the negative fraction formed the memory subset. Blood was obtained by leukapheresis, after which PBMCs were separated by Ficoll-Histopaque density gradient centrifugation and cryopreserved in liquid nitrogen vapor phase. Analytical flow cytometry was used to check the purity and quantity of every magnetically sorted T cell population. From each sorted fraction, genomic DNA was isolated and quantified by UV absorbance on a Nanodrop 2000c.

About this clone itself: The antigen it binds to is not known. It has no much larger one-base neighbor in the sample; base qualities were not kept.

Using the deep immunoSEQ assay, multiplex PCR amplified TCR CDR3 regions from genomic DNA. Extracted genomic DNA from each cell subset was spread evenly across all wells of several immunoSEQ 96-well plates, with each plate serving as a replicate. Each replicate PCR for sorted subsets received 150 to 250 ng genomic DNA, equal to some 32,000 T cell genomes. Purified libraries were quantified with a Qubit 3.0 fluorometer, sized on a Bioanalyzer 2100, and re-quantified with the KAPA Library Quantification kit. Every immunoSEQ 96-well plate was sequenced on a separate single-read 150-cycle Illumina NextSeq 550 flow cell. The original methods were these. Because the immunoSEQ output included only junctional sequences and no quality scores, the filtering could not be the same as the filtering used for full-length reads. To assign V/J genes and CDR3, sequences were annotated using PyIR, a Python wrapper for IgBLAST v1.9, with IMGT germline references. Reads were removed for weak V/J assignments (E-value above 1e-6), missing CDR3, stop codons, out-of-frame junctions, or ambiguous translated residues. V3J clonotypes were defined as sequences sharing the same inferred V gene, J gene, and CDR3 amino acid sequence. Percentage overlap between repertoires was computed as shared unique clonotypes divided by the size of the smaller repertoire. Repertoire richness was assessed with RTK rarefaction, the Chao1 estimator, and Recon v2.1 estimates of unobserved clonotypes. OLGA was used to compute generation probabilities for all TCRbeta clonotypes that the gDNA method yielded from a handful of donors. Imported from immuneACCESS, the table was reduced by TCRdb to in-frame sequences with V and J called. These copies leave out some clones; in studies compared against another copy, an unresolved V gene accounts for under half, and the cause of the remainder is not known. V, J and clone size derive from that table, while D and trimming were established from the DNA sequence. The sample includes 190,000 or so clones, with over 80% observed a single time. More than 0.06% of the sample goes to the ten largest clones.

This clonotype was obtained from a woman in her thirties in good health. Sequencing was carried out using naive CD4+ T cells sorted from blood. Sample cell subset or site, as interpreted from the label and publication: CD45RA+ positively selected. The V gene is TRBV5-6 and the J gene is TRBJ2-7, with TRBD2 matching 7 junction bases. The DNA sequence reads TGTGCCAGCAGCTTGCCCGGGAGGACCTACGAGCAGTACTTC. Translated, this gives CASSLPGRTYEQYF.